The 21 T cell receptor beta chains below all came from one sample that was sequenced in a study of chemoradiotherapy in HPV16-positive cancers. Generated by immunoSEQ multiplex PCR, the TCRdb table keeps only in-frame clones and is missing some. This table holds 12,000 or so clones, approximately 73% found once. This sample was obtained from a patient who underwent chemoradiotherapy. These receptors were collected from a human donor with HPV-associated anogenital cancer.

The CDR3 DNA reads TGTGCCAGCAGTCCTAGCGGGGGCTTTGGGACCCAGTACTTC. Translation: CASSPSGGFGTQYF. The genes are TRBV27 and TRBJ2-5; 10 positions match TRBD2. Germline V CDR1 and CDR2: MNHEY, SMNVEV (reference sequence). The CDR3 covers 14 residues. V dropped 5 bases and J dropped 7; count of bases not matched to a gene: 7.

This rearrangement joins TRBV11-2 to TRBJ1-1; D is unclear. Germline CDR1 is SGHAT and CDR2 is FQNNGV. The CDR3 consists of 13 residues. Trimming removed 2 bases at V and 0 bases at J, with 4 bases between. The chain's CDR3 is CASSLSLNTEAFF. Written as DNA, the CDR3 is TGTGCCAGCAGCTTATCTCTGAACACTGAAGCTTTCTTT.

The chain carries TRBV6-6 and TRBJ1-1, with D unresolved. The CDR3 length is 14 residues. V was trimmed by 5 bases and J by 8 bases, leaving 18 bases between them. From germline, CDR1 is MNHNY and CDR2 SVGAGI (reference sequence). CDR3 DNA sequence: TGTGCCAGCAGTCGCCCCGCGCGAACACTGGAAGCTTTCTTT. Its translation is CASSRPARTLEAFF.

V and J are TRBV9 and TRBJ1-5; D is unclear. The V end lost 2 bases, the J end lost 1 base, and 4 bases lay between the germline ends. Germline values: CDR1 SGDLS, CDR2 YYNGEE. The CDR3 is 13 residues long. CDR3 nucleotides: TGTGCCAGCAGCGTGACGAGCAATCAGCCCCAGCATTTT. The encoded protein is CASSVTSNQPQHF.

The chain combines TRBV5-1 with TRBJ2-3; 10 bases are shared with TRBD1. Germline V gene lookup returns CDR1 SGHRS and CDR2 YFSETQ. CDR3 length equals 15 residues. V trimming: 1 base; J trimming: 6 bases; junction bases outside the gene matches: 5. CDR3 in DNA: TGCGCCAGCAGCTTGTGGGGACAGGGGACCGATACGCAGTATTTT. The encoded protein is CASSLWGQGTDTQYF.

V usage is TRBV5-1 and J usage is TRBJ1-5; 9 bases agree with TRBD1. Trimming cost V 5 bases and J 1 base; bases outside gene matches: 4. The CDR3 has 15 amino acids. CDR1 SGHRS and CDR2 YFSETQ come from the germline V gene. The CDR3 DNA is TGCGCCAGCAGGCCCGGGACAGGGAGCAATCAGCCCCAGCATTTT. Protein sequence: CASRPGTGSNQPQHF.

This chain joins TRBV30 and TRBJ2-3, with TRBD2 matching over 9 bases. With 4 bases clipped from V and 2 bases from J, the junction kept 7 bases outside the gene matches. The CDR3 consists of 15 residues. Germline CDR1 and CDR2: GTSNPN and SVGIG (reference sequence). CDR3 region: CAWTLSGGTTDTQYF. CDR3 DNA: TGTGCCTGGACCCTTAGCGGGGGAACCACAGATACGCAGTATTTT.

This rearrangement joins TRBV5-1 to TRBJ2-7; D perhaps matches TRBD2 (6 bases). The germline CDR1 and CDR2 sequences are SGHRS and YFSETQ. With 0 bases removed from V and 1 base from J, the gap between germline ends came to 8 bases. This CDR3 spans 14 amino acids. This CDR3 is CASSLGGDSYEQYF. The CDR3 bases are TGCGCCAGCAGCTTGGGGGGGGATTCCTACGAGCAGTACTTC.

This clone has more than one count but fewer than ten. The V gene is TRBV30, the J gene TRBJ1-1; D remains unclear. This CDR3 is 12 amino acids long. The V gene lost 2 bases and the J gene lost 2 bases, with 6 bases spanning the gap. The V gene's germline CDR1 is GTSNPN and CDR2 SVGIG (reference sequence). This CDR3 is CAWSSPNTEAFF. CDR3 nucleotides: TGTGCCTGGAGTTCGCCCAACACTGAAGCTTTCTTT.

The chain uses TRBV7-9 and TRBJ1-2; D possibly corresponds to TRBD1 (6 bases). The germline CDR1 and CDR2 sequences are SEHNR and FQNEAQ (reference sequence). CDR3 length equals 13 residues. V was pared by 1 base and J by 8 bases, with 11 bases between. The CDR3 DNA is TGTGCCAGCAGCTTAGTATCTACAGGGGGCTACACCTTC. Translated, it gives CASSLVSTGGYTF.

The V gene is TRBV7-6, the J gene TRBJ2-6; maybe TRBD2 (5 bases). CDR1 is SGHVS, CDR2 FNYEAQ, per germline. The germline V and J ends were trimmed by 4 bases and 2 bases, with 15 bases remaining between them. This CDR3 comprises 17 residues. The CDR3 region is CASSSTGSGPGANVLTF. The CDR3 DNA reads TGTGCCAGCAGCTCGACGGGGTCTGGCCCTGGGGCCAACGTCCTGACTTTC.

This clone came up a few times. J is TRBJ2-1 and V is TRBV7-3; 9 bases are a match to TRBD1. There are 14 residues in the CDR3. V was pared by 5 bases and J by 7 bases, with 6 bases of the junction left unmatched. Germline values: CDR1 SGHTA, CDR2 FQGTGA. CDR3 sequence reads: CASSMGQGGNEQFF. CDR3 DNA: TGTGCCAGCAGCATGGGACAGGGAGGGAATGAGCAGTTCTTC.

The rearrangement uses TRBV11-3 and TRBJ2-2; 12 bases align to TRBD2. The CDR3 loop spans 16 amino acids. V gave up 5 bases and J gave up 6 bases; unmatched junction bases: 7. Looked up from germline, CDR1 is SGHNT and CDR2 is YENEEA. The CDR3 nucleotides are TGTGCCAGCAGCCCCTCTAGCGGGGGGGCCCCCGGGGAGCTGTTTTTT. Amino acid sequence: CASSPSSGGAPGELFF.

This chain links TRBV7-9 with TRBJ2-1; weak D call: TRBD2 (6 bases). This CDR3 contains 14 residues. Germline-derived CDR1 and CDR2 are SEHNR and FQNEAQ (reference sequence). Deletions cut 4 bases from V and 7 bases from J, with 14 bases between. The CDR3 DNA reads TGTGCCAGCAGCTCCGCCATACGGGGGAATGAGCAGTTCTTC. This sequence encodes CASSSAIRGNEQFF.

This chain links TRBV2 with TRBJ2-7; D is possibly TRBD1 (5 bases). The germline V and J ends were trimmed by 2 bases and 3 bases, with 14 bases remaining between them. The CDR3 totals 15 residues. From germline, CDR1 is SNHLY and CDR2 FYNNEI. CDR3 sequence: CASSESRQKDYEQYF. The CDR3 DNA sequence: TGTGCCAGCAGTGAATCGCGACAGAAGGACTACGAGCAGTACTTC.

V is TRBV5-1 and J is TRBJ2-7; 8 bases line up with TRBD2. Germline V gene sequence: CDR1 SGHRS, CDR2 YFSETQ. V was clipped by 0 bases and J by 0 bases; unmatched bases: 5. The CDR3 is 16 residues long. The CDR3 DNA reads as TGCGCCAGCAGCTTGGCGGGGGGGGAGGCCTCCTACGAGCAGTACTTC. The encoded protein is CASSLAGGEASYEQYF.

The rearrangement uses TRBV19 and TRBJ1-3; D is possibly TRBD1 (5 bases). V was trimmed by 5 bases and J by 8 bases, leaving 22 bases between them. Germline CDR1 LNHDA, CDR2 SQIVND (reference sequence). The CDR3 runs to 16 residues. The DNA of the CDR3 is TGTGCCAGTAGTCCAGAGACCGCTTCATCGGGACACACCATATATTTT. Amino acid sequence: CASSPETASSGHTIYF.

V and J are TRBV5-1 and TRBJ2-1, with 11 positions matching TRBD1. Germline lookup yields CDR1 SGHRS and CDR2 YFSETQ. The CDR3 spans 15 residues. The ends lost 1 base at V and 7 bases at J; junction bases unmatched: 4. CDR3 sequence: CASSLLGTGGNEQFF. In DNA form, the CDR3 reads TGCGCCAGCAGCTTGCTCGGGACAGGGGGTAATGAGCAGTTCTTC.

J is TRBJ1-2 and V is TRBV9; D is undetermined. Between the trimmed V and J ends, which lost 3 bases and 0 bases, there was a span of 6 bases. Germline lookup yields CDR1 SGDLS and CDR2 YYNGEE. The CDR3 extends over 13 amino acids. In nucleotides, the CDR3 is TGTGCCAGCAGCGCGGCAGCTAACTATGGCTACACCTTC. Its translation: CASSAAANYGYTF.

This clone was observed a few times. The V call is TRBV2, the J call TRBJ1-6; D gene ambiguous. The V and J ends lost 8 bases and 6 bases respectively, with 8 bases between them. Germline V gene sequence: CDR1 SNHLY, CDR2 FYNNEI. The CDR3 spans 12 residues. The CDR3 nucleotides read TGTGCCAGCGTGGGCCGTAATTCACCCCTCCACTTT. Translating it yields CASVGRNSPLHF. Drawing the rest from reference TRBV2 and TRBJ1-6, the complete variable domain is EPEVTQTPSHQVTQMGQEVILRCVPISNHLYFYWYRQILGQKVEFLVSFYNNEISEKSEIFDDQFSVERPDGSNFTLKIRSTKLEDSAMYFCASVGRNSPLHFGNGTRLTVT.

V is TRBV6-1 and J is TRBJ2-5; 7 bases align to TRBD2. J lost 5 bases, V lost 4 bases, and 4 bases had no gene match. Germline V gene sequence: CDR1 MNHNS, CDR2 SASEGT. The CDR3 is made up of 13 amino acids. CDR3 in amino acids: CASSAVGGETQYF. The DNA for the CDR3 is TGTGCCAGCAGTGCCGTGGGGGGGGAGACCCAGTACTTC.